This T cell receptor (beta chain) derives from a study of identical twins. It was template switching that added a universal primer site, and there were unique molecular identifiers on the cDNA. MiXCR, applied by TCRdb to the 5' RACE reads, yields one record per CDR3 protein. The top ten clones hold 0.27% of a sample with 1.5 million to 2 million distinct CDR3 sequences, under 35% of them seen once. Study-level points and caveats: Instead of following the same donors, the conclusions were based on cross-sectional statistical analysis. The study found excess low generation probability among twin-shared out-of-frame alpha sequences.

Of note for this clonotype: Its antigen remains unidentified.

The CDR3 runs 15 residues. Per germline, CDR1 DFQATT and CDR2 SNEGSKA (reference sequence). V lost 4 bases and J 7 bases, leaving 23 bases between the germline ends. Source material: cord blood. This sequence originates from a newborn girl in good health. The chain has TRBV20-1 and TRBJ2-7; D is undetermined. CDR3 in amino acids: CSAIGREPAYNEQYF. DNA for the CDR3: TGCAGTGCTATAGGAAGAGAGCCCGCCTACAATGAGCAGTACTTC.